This note documents a single T cell receptor (beta chain) sequence. These data come from a study of shared clonotypes between healthy human individuals. The CDR3 loop spans 16 amino acids. Looked up from germline, CDR1 is SGHTA and CDR2 is FQGNSA. J was trimmed by 6 bases and V by 5 bases; bases with no gene match: 8. The data were produced by immunoSEQ multiplex PCR, yet TCRdb's version contains in-frame clones alone and is incomplete. Of roughly 2 million clones in the sample, roughly 95% were seen once. This chain uses TRBV7-2 with TRBJ2-2, with TRBD1 matching 11 bases. This clonotype originated in a man younger than 30 in good health. Sequencing was performed on naive CD4+ T cells sorted from blood. Subset denoted: CD45RA+ positively selected. The CDR3 spells CASSLRTGGSPGELFF. The CDR3, as DNA: TGTGCCAGCAGCCTCAGGACAGGGGGCAGCCCCGGGGAGCTGTTTTTT.